The 14 T cell receptor beta chains listed next were all sequenced from one sample in a study of beta chain features in type 1 diabetes. Regarding the study as a whole: Type 1 diabetes patients had moderately but significantly shorter TCRB CDR3s in all four CD4+ subsets.

All of the isolated RNA was reverse transcribed, so expressed TCRB transcripts were sequenced. The table came from immunoSEQ multiplex PCR; TCRdb's copy has only in-frame clones and leaves some out. The sample lists about 650,000 clones, around 11% occurring once. These receptors' targets are unknown. Material for sequencing was naive CD4+ T cells from blood. These receptors all stem from a man younger than 40 with type 1 diabetes.

The V gene is TRBV6-6, the J gene TRBJ2-7; D is perhaps TRBD1 (6 bases). Trimming left V 2 bases short and J 3 bases short, with 8 bases between. The CDR3 runs to 13 residues. Germline V gives CDR1 MNHNY, CDR2 SVGAGI (reference sequence). CDR3 protein: CASSYRDNYEQYF. CDR3 DNA: TGTGCCAGCAGTTACCGGGACAACTACGAGCAGTACTTC.

The rearrangement links TRBV19 to TRBJ2-1; D is unclear. The CDR3 is made up of 12 amino acids. V shed 3 bases and J shed 7 bases, with 7 bases lying between them. Germline V gene sequence: CDR1 LNHDA, CDR2 SQIVND (reference sequence). This chain's CDR3 is CASSISQNEQFF. CDR3 DNA: TGTGCCAGTAGTATTTCCCAGAATGAGCAGTTCTTC.

V is TRBV5-1 and J is TRBJ2-3, with no clear D. The germline CDR1 and CDR2 sequences are SGHRS and YFSETQ. CDR3 length: 13 residues. Deletions cut 6 bases from V and 4 bases from J, with 12 bases between. For the CDR3, the DNA is TGCGCCAGCAACCCAGATCGTTCAGATACGCAGTATTTT. This sequence encodes CASNPDRSDTQYF.

The chain joins TRBV5-1 to TRBJ2-3; D not certain. The germline V gene has CDR1 SGHRS and CDR2 YFSETQ. V dropped 4 bases and J dropped 3 bases, with 15 bases sitting between them. The CDR3 is 15 amino acids. The CDR3 spells CASSRTRRATDTQYF. The CDR3 bases are TGCGCCAGCAGCCGTACACGACGGGCGACAGATACGCAGTATTTT.

This clone was detected a few times. In the same sample, other DNA sequences code for this CDR3. The chain joins TRBV2 to TRBJ2-6; D gene ambiguous. Between the trimmed V and J ends, which lost 4 bases and 0 bases, there was a span of 4 bases. CDR3 size: 14 residues. CDR1 is SNHLY and CDR2 is FYNNEI in the germline V gene. The CDR3 reads CASSGVSGANVLTF. In DNA, the CDR3 is TGTGCCAGCAGTGGGGTCTCTGGGGCCAACGTCCTGACTTTC.

The sample holds a few counts of this clone. Other DNA sequences within the sample encode an identical CDR3. The gene calls are TRBV20-1 and TRBJ2-3; D uncertain. The CDR3 is made up of 10 amino acids. V was cut by 3 bases and J by 4 bases, with 2 bases left in between. From germline, CDR1 is DFQATT and CDR2 SNEGSKA (reference sequence). Here the CDR3 DNA reads TGCAGTGCTAGCTCAGATACGCAGTATTTT. Its translation: CSASSDTQYF.

The genes are TRBV21-1 and TRBJ2-5; TRBD2 was called by the table and not checked on the DNA. TRBV21-1 has pseudogene status. The CDR3 extends over 16 amino acids. The DNA of the CDR3 is TGTGCCAGCAGCAACCTAGCGGGGGGACGCCAAGAGACCCAGTACTTC. This translates into CASSNLAGGRQETQYF.

This clone occurred a few times. The chain joins TRBV6-5 to TRBJ2-4, with TRBD1 as a possible D gene (5 bases). This CDR3 has 15 residues. Trimming took off 5 bases at V and 0 bases at J, with 11 bases between the two ends. CDR1 MNHEY and CDR2 SVGAGI come from the germline V gene. CDR3 nucleotides: TGTGCCAGCAGTGGGGCGGAGCTAGCCAAAAACATTCAGTACTTC. Its protein product is CASSGAELAKNIQYF.

The chain joins TRBV6-1 to TRBJ1-2; a weak D match, TRBD1 (5 bases). The CDR3 totals 15 residues. Germline V CDR1 and CDR2: MNHNS, SASEGT. V was cut by 3 bases and J by 5 bases, with 16 bases left in between. The CDR3 spells CASSDSPGGLYGYTF. In DNA, the CDR3 is TGTGCCAGCAGTGACAGTCCTGGGGGTTTATATGGCTACACCTTC.

This clone was observed a few times. The J gene is TRBJ1-6, the V gene TRBV18; unclear D gene. This CDR3 has 12 amino acids. The V gene's germline CDR1 is KGHSH and CDR2 LQKENI. V was cut by 3 bases and J by 4 bases, with 1 base left in between. This CDR3 reads CASSPYNSPLHF. The CDR3 DNA reads as TGTGCCAGCTCACCTTATAATTCACCCCTCCACTTT.

This clone has only a few counts. The rearrangement joins TRBV7-9 to TRBJ1-1; D is uncertain. The CDR3 has 14 amino acids. The germline V gene encodes CDR1 SEHNR and CDR2 FQNEAQ (reference sequence). V was cut by 3 bases and J by 3 bases, with 11 bases left in between. CDR3 in amino acids: CASSFIVQDTEAFF. DNA of the CDR3: TGTGCCAGCAGCTTTATCGTTCAGGACACTGAAGCTTTCTTT.

The V call is TRBV18, the J call TRBJ2-3; maybe TRBD1 (5 bases). Germline assignment: CDR1 KGHSH and CDR2 LQKENI. This CDR3 comprises 15 residues. Between the trimmed V and J ends, which lost 5 bases and 0 bases, there was a span of 12 bases. CDR3 DNA sequence: TGTGCCAGCTCAGCCCAACAGGTTAGCACAGATACGCAGTATTTT. It specifies CASSAQQVSTDTQYF.

The rearrangement links TRBV7-9 to TRBJ1-2; D is possibly TRBD1 (6 bases). Trimming left V 6 bases short and J 6 bases short, with 20 bases between. This CDR3 has 15 amino acids. Per germline, CDR1 SEHNR and CDR2 FQNEAQ (reference sequence). The CDR3 DNA follows: TGTGCCAGCAGTCTTCTACCCCGGGACAAGGATGGCTACACCTTC. This gives the protein CASSLLPRDKDGYTF.

This clone has more than one count but fewer than ten. This chain connects TRBV9 to TRBJ1-6; 8 bases are a match to TRBD1. Looked up from germline, CDR1 is SGDLS and CDR2 is YYNGEE. This CDR3 spans 14 amino acids. V lost 4 bases, J lost 10 bases, and 7 bases stayed unmatched. This CDR3 reads CASSQTGGKSPLHF. CDR3 nucleotide sequence: TGTGCCAGCAGCCAAACAGGGGGGAAGTCACCCCTCCACTTT.